The source of this T cell receptor beta chain is a study of CD8+ T cells in alopecia areata. Study outcomes and limitations: There were many expanded lesional clones persisting in scalp and blood during tofacitinib.

Treatment specified: oral pan-JAK inhibitor, 5-10 mg twice daily. As the sequencing template, cDNA was produced by extracting RNA and reverse transcribing it. The method was immunoSEQ multiplex PCR; TCRdb's version includes in-frame clones alone and lacks a portion of them. The profile shows fewer than 250,000 clones, 45% to 65% of them singletons. The CDR3 extends over 12 amino acids. CDR1 MNHEY and CDR2 SMNVEV come from the germline V gene (reference sequence). The germline V and J ends were trimmed by 6 bases and 4 bases, with 7 bases remaining between them. To note about this clone: The target antigen is unknown.

The V call is TRBV27, the J call TRBJ2-1; D may be TRBD1 or TRBD2 (6 bases each). Source: CD4+ T cells sorted from blood, taken at week 4, from a patient treated with tofacitinib. This TCR was recovered from a human donor with alopecia areata. The CDR3 nucleotides read TGTGCCAGCAGAGGGGGGTACAATGAGCAGTTCTTC. It is translated as CASRGGYNEQFF.